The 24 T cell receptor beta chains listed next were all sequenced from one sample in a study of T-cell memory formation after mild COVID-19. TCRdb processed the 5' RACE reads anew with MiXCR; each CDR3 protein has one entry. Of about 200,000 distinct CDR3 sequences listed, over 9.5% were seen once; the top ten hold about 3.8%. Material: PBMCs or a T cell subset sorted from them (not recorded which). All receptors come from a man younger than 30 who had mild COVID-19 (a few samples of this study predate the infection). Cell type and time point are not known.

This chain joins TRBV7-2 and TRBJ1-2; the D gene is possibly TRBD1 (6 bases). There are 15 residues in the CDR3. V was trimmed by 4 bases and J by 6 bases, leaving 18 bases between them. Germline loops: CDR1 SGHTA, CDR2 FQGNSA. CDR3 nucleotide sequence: TGTGCCAGCAGCTCCCTCTATGGGGGGCTGAATGGCTACACCTTC. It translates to CASSSLYGGLNGYTF.

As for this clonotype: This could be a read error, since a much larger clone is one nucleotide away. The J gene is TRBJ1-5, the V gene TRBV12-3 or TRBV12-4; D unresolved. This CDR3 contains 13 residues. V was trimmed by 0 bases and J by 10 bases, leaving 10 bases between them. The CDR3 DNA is TGTGCCAGCAGTTTAGCAAACGTGACACCCCAGCATTTT. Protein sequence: CASSLANVTPQHF.

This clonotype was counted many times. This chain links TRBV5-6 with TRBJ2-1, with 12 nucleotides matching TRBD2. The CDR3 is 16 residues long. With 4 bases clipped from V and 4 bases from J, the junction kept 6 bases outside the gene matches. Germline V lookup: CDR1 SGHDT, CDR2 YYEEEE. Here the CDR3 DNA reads TGTGCCAGCAGCCGCCGGACTAGCGGGGAATACAATGAGCAGTTCTTC. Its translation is CASSRRTSGEYNEQFF. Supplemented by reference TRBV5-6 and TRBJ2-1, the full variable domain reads DAGVTQSPTHLIKTRGQQVTLRCSPKSGHDTVSWYQQALGQGPQFIFQYYEEEERQRGNFPDRFSGHQFPNYSSELNVNALLLGDSALYLCASSRRTSGEYNEQFFGPGTRLTVL.

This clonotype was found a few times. The CDR3 spells CASSQDRGVTNEKLFF. In DNA, the CDR3 is TGCGCCAGCAGCCAGGACAGGGGGGTTACTAATGAAAAACTGTTTTTT. This sequence joins TRBV4-3 and TRBJ1-4; TRBD1 matches 10 bases. V shed 3 bases and J 2 bases; nucleotides not matched to a gene: 3. This CDR3 is built from 16 residues. The germline V gene encodes CDR1 LGHNA and CDR2 YSLEER.

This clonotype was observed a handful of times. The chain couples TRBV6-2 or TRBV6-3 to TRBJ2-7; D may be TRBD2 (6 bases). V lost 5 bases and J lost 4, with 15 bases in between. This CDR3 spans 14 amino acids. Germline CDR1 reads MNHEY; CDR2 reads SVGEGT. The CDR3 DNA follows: TGTGCCAGCAGTCGACTAGTCCCTCCTTACGAGCAGTACGTC. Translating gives CASSRLVPPYEQYV.

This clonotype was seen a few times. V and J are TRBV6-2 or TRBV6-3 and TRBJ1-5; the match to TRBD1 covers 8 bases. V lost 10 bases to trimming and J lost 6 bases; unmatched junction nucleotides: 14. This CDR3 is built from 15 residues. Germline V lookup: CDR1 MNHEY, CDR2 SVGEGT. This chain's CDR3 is CATTRRTGIGQPQHF. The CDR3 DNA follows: TGTGCCACCACCCGGCGGACAGGGATCGGTCAGCCCCAGCATTTT.

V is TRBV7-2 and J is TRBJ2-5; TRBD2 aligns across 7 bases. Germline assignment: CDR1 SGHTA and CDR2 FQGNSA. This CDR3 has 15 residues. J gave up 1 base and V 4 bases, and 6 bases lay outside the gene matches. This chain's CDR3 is CASSSRDYPQETQYF. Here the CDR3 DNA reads TGTGCCAGCAGCTCCCGGGACTACCCCCAAGAGACCCAGTACTTC.

CDR3 amino acids: CASSPLDLRDTQYF. As DNA, the CDR3 is TGTGCCAGCTCACCACTTGATCTGCGGGATACGCAGTATTTT. This chain uses TRBV18 with TRBJ2-3; no reliable D call. Germline assignment: CDR1 KGHSH and CDR2 LQKENI. Trimming took off 1 base at V and 6 bases at J, with 11 bases between the two ends. The CDR3 sequence is 14 residues long.

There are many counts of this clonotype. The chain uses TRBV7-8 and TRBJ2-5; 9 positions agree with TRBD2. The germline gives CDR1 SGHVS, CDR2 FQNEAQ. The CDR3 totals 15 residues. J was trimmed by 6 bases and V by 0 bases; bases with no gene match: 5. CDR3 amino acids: CASSLAAGGPKTQYF. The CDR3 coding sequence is TGTGCCAGCAGCTTAGCCGCGGGGGGGCCCAAGACCCAGTACTTC.

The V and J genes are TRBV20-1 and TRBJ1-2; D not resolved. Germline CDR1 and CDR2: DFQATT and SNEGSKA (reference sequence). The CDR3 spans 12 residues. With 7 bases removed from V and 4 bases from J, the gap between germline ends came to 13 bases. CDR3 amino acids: CSVPGWIYGYTF. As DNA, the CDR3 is TGCAGTGTCCCAGGCTGGATCTATGGCTACACCTTC.

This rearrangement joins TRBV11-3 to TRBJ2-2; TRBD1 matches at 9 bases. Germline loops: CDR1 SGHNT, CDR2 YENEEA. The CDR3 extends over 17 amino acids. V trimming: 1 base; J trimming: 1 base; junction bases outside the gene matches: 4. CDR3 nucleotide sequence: TGTGCCAGCAGCTTAGCGGGACAGGGCTGGAACACCGGGGAGCTGTTTTTT. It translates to CASSLAGQGWNTGELFF.

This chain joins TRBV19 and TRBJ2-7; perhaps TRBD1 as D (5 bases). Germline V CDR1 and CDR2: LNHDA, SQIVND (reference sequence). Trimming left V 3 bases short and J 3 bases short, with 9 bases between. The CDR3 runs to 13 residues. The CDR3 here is CASSMRQGYEQYF. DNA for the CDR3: TGTGCCAGTAGTATGCGGCAGGGCTACGAGCAGTACTTC.

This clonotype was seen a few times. This CDR3 reads CASSEARLADEQYF. The CDR3 DNA follows: TGTGCCAGCAGTGAAGCGCGACTAGCAGACGAGCAGTACTTC. J is TRBJ2-7 and V is TRBV2; TRBD2 agrees at 7 bases. V shed 0 bases and J 5 bases; nucleotides not matched to a gene: 4. CDR3 length equals 14 residues. Looked up from germline, CDR1 is SNHLY and CDR2 is FYNNEI.

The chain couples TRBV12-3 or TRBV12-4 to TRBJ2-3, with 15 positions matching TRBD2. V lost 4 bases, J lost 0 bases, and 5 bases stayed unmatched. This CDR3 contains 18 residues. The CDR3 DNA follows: TGTGCCAGCAGTTGGACTAGCGGGGGGGTATCTAGCACAGATACGCAGTATTTT. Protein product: CASSWTSGGVSSTDTQYF.

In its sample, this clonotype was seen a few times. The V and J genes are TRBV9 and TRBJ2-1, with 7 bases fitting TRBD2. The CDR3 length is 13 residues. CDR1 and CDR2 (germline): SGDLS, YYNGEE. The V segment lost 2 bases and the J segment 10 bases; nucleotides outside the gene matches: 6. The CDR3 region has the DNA TGTGCCAGCAGCGTGGGAGGGTTCGAGGAGCAGTTCTTC. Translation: CASSVGGFEEQFF.

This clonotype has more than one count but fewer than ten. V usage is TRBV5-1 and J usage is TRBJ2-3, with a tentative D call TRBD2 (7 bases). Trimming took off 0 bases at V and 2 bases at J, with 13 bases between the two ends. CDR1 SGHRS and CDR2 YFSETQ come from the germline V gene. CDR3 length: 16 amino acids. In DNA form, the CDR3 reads TGCGCCAGCAGCTTGGCCTGGGGGGGCGTCACAGATACGCAGTATTTT. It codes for CASSLAWGGVTDTQYF.

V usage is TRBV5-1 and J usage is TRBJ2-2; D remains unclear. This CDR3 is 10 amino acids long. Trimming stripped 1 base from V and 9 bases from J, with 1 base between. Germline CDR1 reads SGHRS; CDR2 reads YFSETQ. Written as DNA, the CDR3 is TGCGCCAGCAGCTTGAGGGAGCTGTTTTTT. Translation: CASSLRELFF.

CDR3 region: CASSPRSGDQPQHF. DNA for the CDR3: TGTGCCAGCTCACCCCGGTCCGGGGATCAGCCCCAGCATTTT. This chain links TRBV18 with TRBJ1-5; no definite D call. CDR3 length: 14 residues. The germline gives CDR1 KGHSH, CDR2 LQKENI. Deletions cut 3 bases from V and 5 bases from J, with 11 bases between.

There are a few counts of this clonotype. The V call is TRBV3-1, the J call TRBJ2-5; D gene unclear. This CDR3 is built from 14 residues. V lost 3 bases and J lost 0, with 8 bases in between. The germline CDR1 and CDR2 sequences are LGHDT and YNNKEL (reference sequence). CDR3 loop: CASSHQRNQETQYF. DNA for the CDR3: TGTGCCAGCAGCCACCAAAGGAACCAAGAGACCCAGTACTTC.

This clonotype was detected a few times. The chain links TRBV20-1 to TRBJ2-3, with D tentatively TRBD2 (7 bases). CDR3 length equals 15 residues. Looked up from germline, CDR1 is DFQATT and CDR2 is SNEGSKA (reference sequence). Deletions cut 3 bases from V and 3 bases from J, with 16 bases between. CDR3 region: CSARARGGETDTQYF. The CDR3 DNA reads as TGCAGTGCTAGGGCCAGGGGAGGGGAAACAGATACGCAGTATTTT.

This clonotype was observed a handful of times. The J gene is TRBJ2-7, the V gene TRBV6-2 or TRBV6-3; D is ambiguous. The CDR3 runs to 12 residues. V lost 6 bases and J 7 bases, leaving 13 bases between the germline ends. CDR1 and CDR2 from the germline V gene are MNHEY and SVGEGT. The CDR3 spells CASSQTPREQYV. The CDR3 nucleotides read TGTGCCAGCAGCCAGACCCCCCGGGAGCAGTACGTC.

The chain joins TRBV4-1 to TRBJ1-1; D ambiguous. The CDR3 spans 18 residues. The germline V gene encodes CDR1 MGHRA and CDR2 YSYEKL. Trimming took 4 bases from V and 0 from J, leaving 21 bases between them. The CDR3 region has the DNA TGCGCCAGCAGCCCATGGCATAACGTACCCACCATGAACACTGAAGCTTTCTTT. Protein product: CASSPWHNVPTMNTEAFF.

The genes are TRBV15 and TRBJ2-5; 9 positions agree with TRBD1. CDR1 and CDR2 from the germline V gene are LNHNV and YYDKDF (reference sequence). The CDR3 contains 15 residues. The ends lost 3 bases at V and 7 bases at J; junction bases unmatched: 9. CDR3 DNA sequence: TGTGCCACCAGCAGGCCGGGACAGGGAATCGCGACCCAGTACTTC. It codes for CATSRPGQGIATQYF.

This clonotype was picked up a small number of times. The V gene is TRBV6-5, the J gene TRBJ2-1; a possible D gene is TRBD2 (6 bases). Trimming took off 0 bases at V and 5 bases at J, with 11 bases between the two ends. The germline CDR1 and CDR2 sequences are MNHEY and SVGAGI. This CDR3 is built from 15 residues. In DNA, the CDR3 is TGTGCCAGCAGTTACTCTGGCGGGGCCCACAATGAGCAGTTCTTC. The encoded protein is CASSYSGGAHNEQFF.